These 16 T cell receptor beta chains share one sample of origin, sequenced in a study of cytomegalovirus exposure and HLA in healthy donors. Libraries were prepared by immunoSEQ multiplex PCR; TCRdb keeps only in-frame clonotypes and omits some of them. The data hold 140,000 or so clones, with approximately 89% observed a single time. The specimen sequenced was PBMCs. All receptors come from a woman aged 18 to 35 in good health and CMV-seropositive.

The V gene is TRBV30, the J gene TRBJ2-1, with D possibly being TRBD2 (6 bases). The CDR3 has 15 amino acids. V was clipped by 1 base and J by 0 bases, with 10 bases between them. In germline, CDR1 is GTSNPN, CDR2 SVGIG (reference sequence). CDR3 coding DNA: TGTGCCTGGAGTGGGGACGGGAGCTCCTACAATGAGCAGTTCTTC. Translating it yields CAWSGDGSSYNEQFF.

This chain links TRBV7-2 with TRBJ2-7, with a possible D match to TRBD2 (5 bases). CDR1 SGHTA and CDR2 FQGNSA come from the germline V gene. There are 14 residues in the CDR3. Deletions cut 1 base from V and 0 bases from J, with 7 bases between. The CDR3 sequence: CASSLVAGSYEQYF. The CDR3 DNA reads as TGTGCCAGCAGCTTAGTGGCGGGCTCCTACGAGCAGTACTTC.

The V and J genes are TRBV28 and TRBJ1-2, with TRBD1 matching 9 bases. From germline, CDR1 is MDHEN and CDR2 SYDVKM. Trimming at V came to 7 bases and at J to 3 bases, leaving 21 bases not matched to a gene. The CDR3 spans 19 residues. This CDR3 reads CASTLPSGTGSLSYYGYTF. CDR3 DNA: TGTGCCAGCACCCTTCCATCCGGGACAGGGTCCCTTTCCTACTATGGCTACACCTTC.

The rearrangement joins TRBV5-1 to TRBJ1-3; the match to TRBD1 covers 7 bases. CDR3 length: 15 residues. V gave up 0 bases and J gave up 3 bases; unmatched junction bases: 3. Per the germline V gene, CDR1 is SGHRS and CDR2 is YFSETQ. CDR3 nucleotide sequence: TGCGCCAGCAGCTTGGTAACAGGGGATGGAAACACCATATATTTT. Protein product: CASSLVTGDGNTIYF.

The V call is TRBV27, the J call TRBJ2-1; D is ambiguous. Germline CDR1 reads MNHEY; CDR2 reads SMNVEV (reference sequence). Trimming cost V 5 bases and J 3 bases, with 2 bases left between them. The CDR3 runs to 11 residues. The CDR3 DNA follows: TGTGCCAGCAGTCTCTACAATGAGCAGTTCTTC. This sequence encodes CASSLYNEQFF.

CDR3 sequence reads: CASSFDRFNTEAFF. As DNA, the CDR3 is TGTGCCAGCAGCTTCGACAGGTTTAACACTGAAGCTTTCTTT. The chain joins TRBV5-4 to TRBJ1-1, with D perhaps matching TRBD1 (6 bases). The V end lost 2 bases, the J end lost 2 bases, and 10 bases lay between the germline ends. CDR3 length equals 14 residues. Germline CDR1 SGHNT, CDR2 YYREEE (reference sequence).

The chain carries TRBV5-1 and TRBJ2-1; D is unresolved. Germline V gene data show CDR1 as SGHRS and CDR2 as YFSETQ. Trimming left V 4 bases short and J 0 bases short, with 11 bases between. CDR3 length equals 15 residues. The CDR3 region is CASSLSESSYNEQFF. The DNA of the CDR3 is TGCGCCAGCAGCCTCAGCGAGAGCTCCTACAATGAGCAGTTCTTC.

The chain uses TRBV19 and TRBJ2-2; D possibly corresponds to TRBD1 (6 bases). Germline loops: CDR1 LNHDA, CDR2 SQIVND (reference sequence). V dropped 3 bases and J dropped 1 base, with 12 bases sitting between them. This CDR3 region has 16 residues. The CDR3 nucleotides are TGTGCCAGTAGTATTCCAGGGGTACTGAACACCGGGGAGCTGTTTTTT. Protein sequence: CASSIPGVLNTGELFF.

The genes are TRBV5-4 and TRBJ2-1; weak D call: TRBD1 (5 bases). The V end was cut by 2 bases, the J end by 0 bases, with 15 bases between. CDR1 is SGHNT and CDR2 is YYREEE in the germline V gene (reference sequence). CDR3 length: 17 residues. The CDR3 DNA reads as TGTGCCAGCAGCTTCGGTCAGGGTATTAGCTCCTACAATGAGCAGTTCTTC. Translating it yields CASSFGQGISSYNEQFF.

The V call is TRBV6-5, the J call TRBJ1-4; D is perhaps TRBD1 (5 bases). V lost 6 bases to trimming and J lost 8 bases, with 16 bases between them. The CDR3 has 14 residues. Germline V gene data show CDR1 as MNHEY and CDR2 as SVGAGI. In DNA form, the CDR3 reads TGTGCCAGCAGGACCCTCAGGGTCGGGGAAAAACTGTTTTTT. It codes for CASRTLRVGEKLFF.

V usage is TRBV5-1 and J usage is TRBJ2-1, with TRBD2 as a possible D gene (6 bases). The CDR3 sequence is 14 residues long. In germline, CDR1 is SGHRS, CDR2 YFSETQ. V lost 2 bases, J lost 6 bases, and 12 bases lay in between. The DNA for the CDR3 is TGCGCCAGCAGCTTACGACGGGGGACCAATGAGCAGTTCTTC. Protein product: CASSLRRGTNEQFF.

The chain uses TRBV15 and TRBJ1-2; 7 bases line up with TRBD1. The length of the CDR3 is 15 residues. V trimming: 8 bases; J trimming: 7 bases; junction bases outside the gene matches: 16. The germline gives CDR1 LNHNV, CDR2 YYDKDF (reference sequence). The CDR3 here is CATSPLDRPQVGYTF. The CDR3 DNA reads TGTGCCACCTCCCCACTGGACAGGCCGCAAGTTGGCTACACCTTC.

This sequence joins TRBV7-9 and TRBJ2-5, with TRBD2 matching 14 bases. V dropped 4 bases and J dropped 4; count of bases not matched to a gene: 2. This CDR3 is 15 amino acids long. Germline CDR1 SEHNR, CDR2 FQNEAQ (reference sequence). The DNA for the CDR3 is TGTGCCAGCAGCTCAGGGACTAGCGGGGGAGAGACCCAGTACTTC. Amino acid sequence: CASSSGTSGGETQYF.

This sequence joins TRBV7-6 and TRBJ2-3, with 11 bases fitting TRBD2. The junction had 13 bases not matched to a gene; V was cut back by 7 bases and J by 1 base. From germline, CDR1 is SGHVS and CDR2 FNYEAQ. This CDR3 contains 18 residues. The CDR3 here is CASTRGVELAGGTDTQYF. In DNA form, the CDR3 reads TGTGCCAGCACCCGGGGGGTCGAACTAGCGGGGGGCACAGATACGCAGTATTTT.

The chain recombines TRBV11-2 with TRBJ1-5, with a weak D call TRBD1 (5 bases). This CDR3 is built from 13 residues. The V gene lost 5 bases and the J gene lost 6 bases, with 11 bases spanning the gap. In germline, CDR1 is SGHAT, CDR2 FQNNGV. The CDR3 DNA sequence: TGTGCCAGCAGCCCCCAGGGCGTTCAGCCCCAGCATTTT. Translating it yields CASSPQGVQPQHF. Looking up the rest from reference TRBV11-2 and TRBJ1-5 gives the full variable domain: EAGVAQSPRYKIIEKRQSVAFWCNPISGHATLYWYQQILGQGPKLLIQFQNNGVVDDSQLPKDRFSAERLKGVDSTLKIQPAKLEDSAVYLCASSPQGVQPQHFGDGTRLSIL.

The chain is built from TRBV7-5 and TRBJ1-2; no check of the table's D call, TRBD1, against the DNA was made. TRBV7-5 is termed a pseudogene. This CDR3 is built from 18 residues. The CDR3 protein is CARSPQGAKYTLDYGYTF. CDR3 in DNA: TGTGCCAGAAGCCCCCAGGGGGCGAAATATACCCTAGACTATGGCTACACCTTC.